One and the same sample provided the 17 T cell receptor beta chains below, sequenced in a study of T-cell memory formation after mild COVID-19. TCRdb redid the calling of the 5' RACE reads with MiXCR, one entry per CDR3 protein. The data show 30,000 to 50,000 distinct CDR3 sequences, 5.5% to 7% seen once. The sample comprised PBMCs or a T cell subset sorted from them (not recorded which). These receptors originate from an adult who had mild COVID-19 (a few samples of this study predate the infection). Cell type and time point are not known.

This rearrangement joins TRBV3-1 to TRBJ1-6; TRBD1 agrees at 8 bases. J was trimmed by 9 bases and V by 4 bases; bases with no gene match: 5. Germline lookup yields CDR1 LGHDT and CDR2 YNNKEL (reference sequence). The CDR3 consists of 14 residues. CDR3 coding DNA: TGTGCCAGCAGCCCGACAGGGGAGGGTTCACCCCTCCACTTT. Its translation is CASSPTGEGSPLHF.

In its sample, this clonotype was seen many times. The gene calls are TRBV12-3 or TRBV12-4 and TRBJ1-6; TRBD1 is a possible D gene (5 bases). V was shortened by 4 bases and J by 15 bases, with 13 bases between the two germline ends. The CDR3 covers 12 residues. The CDR3 is CASSYRDFNLHF. The DNA for the CDR3 is TGTGCCAGCAGTTACCGGGACTTCAACCTCCACTTT.

J is TRBJ2-7 and V is TRBV28, with 7 bases identical to TRBD1. The CDR3 totals 16 residues. The germline gives CDR1 MDHEN, CDR2 SYDVKM. Germline trimming cut 3 bases from V and 2 bases from J; bases unmatched to any gene: 10. The CDR3 spells CASSFTNLGQPYEQYF. CDR3 DNA: TGTGCCAGCAGTTTTACAAACCTGGGACAGCCCTACGAGCAGTACTTC.

This clonotype is medium-sized by share. The chain joins TRBV7-2 to TRBJ2-3, with TRBD2 identical over 12 bases. Trimming at V came to 0 bases and at J to 4 bases, leaving 2 bases not matched to a gene. CDR3 length: 16 residues. Per germline, CDR1 SGHTA and CDR2 FQGNSA. CDR3 DNA: TGTGCCAGCAGCTTAGCGCTAGCGGGAGGGCCAGATACGCAGTATTTT. This sequence encodes CASSLALAGGPDTQYF.

The sample holds many counts of this clonotype. This chain links TRBV30 with TRBJ2-3, with D perhaps TRBD2 (5 bases). The germline V gene has CDR1 GTSNPN and CDR2 SVGIG (reference sequence). The CDR3 totals 13 residues. V lost 0 bases to trimming and J lost 4 bases, with 8 bases between them. CDR3 nucleotide sequence: TGTGCCTGGAGTGTACCCGGGGCAGATACGCAGTATTTT. Its translation is CAWSVPGADTQYF.

Relative to its sample, this clonotype is medium-sized. The chain couples TRBV7-2 to TRBJ2-3, with D perhaps matching TRBD2 (6 bases). The germline V and J ends were trimmed by 4 bases and 0 bases, with 8 bases remaining between them. This CDR3 is 14 amino acids long. Looked up from germline, CDR1 is SGHTA and CDR2 is FQGNSA. This CDR3 reads CASSSGTSTDTQYF. CDR3 DNA: TGTGCCAGCAGCTCCGGGACTAGCACAGATACGCAGTATTTT.

There are many counts of this clonotype. The chain is built from TRBV6-2 or TRBV6-3 and TRBJ2-1; D tentatively fits TRBD1 or TRBD2 (5 bases each). The CDR3 is made up of 16 amino acids. Germline V gives CDR1 MNHEY, CDR2 SVGEGT. Trimming took off 8 bases at V and 8 bases at J, with 25 bases between the two ends. In DNA, the CDR3 is TGTGCCAGCTGCTCTCCCGGGACCAACCTGTTGGATGAGCAGTTCTTC. This translates into CASCSPGTNLLDEQFF.

This clonotype was detected ten times or more. This chain joins TRBV20-1 and TRBJ2-5; possibly TRBD1 for D (5 bases). Germline V gene lookup returns CDR1 DFQATT and CDR2 SNEGSKA (reference sequence). The CDR3 is 14 residues long. Trimming took off 3 bases at V and 3 bases at J, with 14 bases between the two ends. The CDR3 is CSASWGTGEETQYF. The CDR3 DNA reads as TGCAGTGCTAGTTGGGGAACAGGAGAAGAGACCCAGTACTTC.

This clonotype was detected many times. V is TRBV7-2 and J is TRBJ1-5; D remains ambiguous. The CDR3 totals 14 residues. Germline V gene lookup returns CDR1 SGHTA and CDR2 FQGNSA. V was shortened by 4 bases and J by 4 bases, with 11 bases between the two germline ends. The CDR3 spells CASSSRTGNQPQHF. CDR3 DNA sequence: TGTGCCAGCAGCTCCCGGACGGGGAATCAGCCCCAGCATTTT.

This clonotype has ten or more counts. The chain carries TRBV5-1 and TRBJ2-2; D call uncertain. V lost 1 base and J 2 bases, leaving 12 bases between the germline ends. The CDR3 sequence is 16 residues long. Germline values: CDR1 SGHRS, CDR2 YFSETQ. The CDR3 DNA sequence: TGCGCCAGCAGCTTGTCCGGCACACCTAACACCGGGGAGCTGTTTTTT. Its translation is CASSLSGTPNTGELFF.

The V gene is TRBV10-3, the J gene TRBJ2-3; D ambiguous. This CDR3 has 18 amino acids. The V and J ends lost 3 bases and 0 bases respectively, with 19 bases between them. Germline assignment: CDR1 ENHRY and CDR2 SYGVKD. The CDR3 loop is CAISDPSKSRSSTDTQYF. CDR3 coding DNA: TGTGCCATCAGTGATCCGTCCAAATCGAGAAGTAGCACAGATACGCAGTATTTT.

In this sample, this clonotype turned up a few times. The chain is built from TRBV5-4 and TRBJ2-6, with TRBD1 identical over 7 bases. The V gene's germline CDR1 is SGHNT and CDR2 YYREEE (reference sequence). This CDR3 region has 16 residues. The junction had 5 bases not matched to a gene; V was cut back by 3 bases and J by 2 bases. The CDR3 nucleotides are TGTGCCAGCAGCTCCGGACAGGCCACTGGGGCCAACGTCCTGACTTTC. This sequence encodes CASSSGQATGANVLTF.

V and J are TRBV24-1 and TRBJ1-2, with 8 bases matching TRBD1. J lost 3 bases, V lost 4 bases, and 3 bases had no gene match. CDR3 length equals 14 residues. Germline CDR1 is KGHDR and CDR2 is SFDVKD. The CDR3 DNA follows: TGTGCCACCAGTGACCAGACAGGGGACTATGGCTACACCTTC. It encodes CATSDQTGDYGYTF.

The sample holds a few counts of this clonotype. The junction shows a germline mismatch at one end, possibly a read error. The V and J genes are TRBV3-1 and TRBJ2-3, with 9 bases that match TRBD2. The germline V gene encodes CDR1 LGHDT and CDR2 YNNKEL (reference sequence). This CDR3 has 14 residues. CDR3 sequence: CASSQGAAVAGALF. The CDR3 DNA follows: TGTGCCAGCAGCCAAGGGGCCGCGGTAGCGGGGGCCCTATTT.

This clonotype was seen ten or more times. The chain couples TRBV7-9 to TRBJ2-2, with D unclear. This CDR3 has 13 amino acids. Trimming removed 2 bases from V and 8 bases from J, with 9 bases in between. Germline V gene sequence: CDR1 SEHNR, CDR2 FQNEAQ (reference sequence). The CDR3 is CASSLMGIGELFF. CDR3 bases: TGTGCCAGCAGCTTAATGGGAATAGGGGAGCTGTTTTTT.

This clonotype is classed as medium-sized (0.01 to 0.1%). The V gene is TRBV5-1, the J gene TRBJ2-3; no firm D call. The V gene's germline CDR1 is SGHRS and CDR2 YFSETQ. Trimming removed 1 base at V and 1 base at J, with 7 bases between. CDR3 length: 14 amino acids. DNA for the CDR3: TGCGCCAGCAGCTTGTTAACAGGCACAGATACGCAGTATTTT. Its translation: CASSLLTGTDTQYF.

The chain is built from TRBV12-3 or TRBV12-4 and TRBJ1-2; D gene ambiguous. The CDR3 covers 12 residues. Trimming left V 9 bases short and J 7 bases short, with 15 bases between. Here the CDR3 DNA reads TGTGCCAGTACCCAGGCGGGGTCTGGCTACACCTTC. Protein product: CASTQAGSGYTF.